The clone carrying this T cell receptor beta chain was seen more than once but under ten times. What it binds is unknown. Germline loops: CDR1 SGHDT, CDR2 YYEEEE. V was trimmed by 5 bases and J by 6 bases, leaving 12 bases between them. This CDR3 is 12 amino acids long. TCRdb called the RT-PCR reads again in MiXCR, with one record for every CDR3 protein. The top ten hold approximately 30% of the sample, which has some 190,000 distinct CDR3 sequences, approximately 15% seen once. These data are taken from a study of response to subunit inactivated influenza vaccine. Study findings and constraints: Few new T cells, the authors suggested, are recruited by each seasonal influenza vaccination.

The TCR sequence derives from a man aged 50 or older who received an inactivated influenza vaccine. The J gene is TRBJ2-7, the V gene TRBV5-6, with TRBD2 as a possible D gene (5 bases). Sequencing used CD8+ T cells sorted from PBMCs, obtained less than 6 days after vaccination. In DNA, the CDR3 is TGTGCCAGCAGTCCCGGTAGCGCCGAGCAGTACTTC. Its translation: CASSPGSAEQYF.